Sequencing of this TCR beta chain was carried out in a study of T cell repertoires in cytomegalovirus infection. General study points: Clonotypes of TCR beta that were HLA-C-restricted and CMV-specific dominated the ex vivo response.

V lost 6 bases and J lost 5, with 13 bases in between. This CDR3 is 13 amino acids long. The germline CDR1 and CDR2 sequences are LGHNT and FRNRAP. TCRdb passed the reads through MiXCR, listing each CDR3 protein once. The table includes almost 550,000 distinct CDR3 sequences, 15% to 20% detected once. Details on this clonotype: No antigen is known for it.

This TCR was recovered from a human donor in good health (CMV status not recorded). Some clones in this sample may be carry-over from other donors' samples. The V call is TRBV12-5, the J call TRBJ1-2; D is possibly TRBD1 (5 bases). The material sequenced was CD8+ T cells from PBMCs. CDR3 amino acids: CASGTDSGYGYTF. The CDR3 DNA reads as TGTGCTAGTGGGACTGACAGCGGTTATGGCTACACCTTC.